The source of this T cell receptor beta chain is a study of cytomegalovirus exposure and HLA in healthy donors. This clone showed up just once. Use of 60 Vbeta and 13 Jbeta primers characterized the PCR. TCRdb's copy holds only in-frame clones and misses some; the assay was immunoSEQ multiplex PCR. The sample contains about 150,000 clones, about three quarters of which appear only once. CDR3 size: 14 residues. CDR1 is SNHLY and CDR2 is FYNNEI in the germline V gene. V dropped 6 bases and J dropped 5 bases, with 15 bases sitting between them. The receptor's source is a young man in good health and CMV-seronegative. The sample consisted of PBMCs. The chain links TRBV2 to TRBJ2-3, with D possibly matching TRBD2 (6 bases). CDR3 nucleotides: TGTGCCAGCAGCGGGGGAGACTATCGAGATACGCAGTATTTT. Its translation: CASSGGDYRDTQYF.